The present T cell receptor (beta chain) was sequenced within a study of blood T cell repertoires in COVID-19. Under the authors' procedure: It was from reference gene primer amplification that nucleated cell counts were estimated. TCRdb's table, derived via immunoSEQ multiplex PCR, lists solely in-frame clones and lacks some. The V and J calls and clone size are taken from that table; D and trimming were inferred from the DNA. The sample has 180,000 or so clones, roughly 80% seen once. There are a few counts of this clone. This receptor was taken from a woman aged 35 to 49 with COVID-19, enrolled during active disease. The sample taken for sequencing was peripheral blood.

The DNA of the CDR3 is TGTGCCAGCAGTGCTAGCGGGAGCACAGATACGCAGTATTTT. Its protein product is CASSASGSTDTQYF. V gene TRBV6-4 combines with J gene TRBJ2-3, with 8 bases that match TRBD2. The V gene's germline CDR1 is MRHNA and CDR2 SNTAGT. With V trimmed by 4 bases and J by 0 bases, 0 bases remained unmatched. This CDR3 has 14 amino acids.